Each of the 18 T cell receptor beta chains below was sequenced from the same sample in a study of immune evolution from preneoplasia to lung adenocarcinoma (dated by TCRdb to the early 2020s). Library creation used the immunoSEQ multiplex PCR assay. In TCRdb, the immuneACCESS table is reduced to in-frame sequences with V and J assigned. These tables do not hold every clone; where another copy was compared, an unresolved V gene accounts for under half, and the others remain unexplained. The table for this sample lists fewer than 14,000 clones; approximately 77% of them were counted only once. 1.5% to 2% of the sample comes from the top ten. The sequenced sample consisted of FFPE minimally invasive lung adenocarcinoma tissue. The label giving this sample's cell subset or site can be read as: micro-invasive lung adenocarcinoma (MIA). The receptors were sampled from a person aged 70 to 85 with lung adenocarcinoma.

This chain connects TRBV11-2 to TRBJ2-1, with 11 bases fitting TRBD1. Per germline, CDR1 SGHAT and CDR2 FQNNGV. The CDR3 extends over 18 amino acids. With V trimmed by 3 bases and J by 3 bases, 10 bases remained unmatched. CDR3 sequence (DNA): TGTGCCAGCAGCTTGACCGAGCGGACAGGGGGCCGCTACAATGAGCAGTTCTTC. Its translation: CASSLTERTGGRYNEQFF.

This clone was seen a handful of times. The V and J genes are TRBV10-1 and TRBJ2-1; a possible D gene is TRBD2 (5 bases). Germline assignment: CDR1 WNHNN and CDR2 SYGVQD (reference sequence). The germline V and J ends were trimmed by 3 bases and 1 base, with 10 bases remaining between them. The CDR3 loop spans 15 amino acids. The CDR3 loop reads CASSESGKSYNEQFF. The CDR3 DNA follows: TGCGCCAGCAGTGAAAGCGGCAAGTCCTACAATGAGCAGTTCTTC.

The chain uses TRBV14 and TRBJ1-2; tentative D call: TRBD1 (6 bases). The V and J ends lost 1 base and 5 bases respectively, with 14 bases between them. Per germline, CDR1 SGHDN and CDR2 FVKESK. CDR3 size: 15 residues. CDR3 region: CASSQVAGQRYGYTF. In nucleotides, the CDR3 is TGTGCCAGCAGCCAAGTTGCGGGACAACGGTATGGCTACACCTTC.

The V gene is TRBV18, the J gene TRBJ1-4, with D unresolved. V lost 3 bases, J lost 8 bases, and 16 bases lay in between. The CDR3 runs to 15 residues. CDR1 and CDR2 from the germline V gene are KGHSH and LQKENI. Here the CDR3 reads CASSPNTLGGEKLFF. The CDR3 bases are TGTGCCAGCTCACCTAACACACTCGGAGGGGAAAAACTGTTTTTT.

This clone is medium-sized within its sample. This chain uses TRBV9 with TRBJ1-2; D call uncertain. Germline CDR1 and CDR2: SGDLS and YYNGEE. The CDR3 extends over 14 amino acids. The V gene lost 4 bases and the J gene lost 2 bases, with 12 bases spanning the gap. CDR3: CASSPTSGNYGYTF. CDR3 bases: TGTGCCAGCAGCCCGACATCCGGGAACTATGGCTACACCTTC. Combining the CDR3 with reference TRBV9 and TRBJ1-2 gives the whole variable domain DSGVTQTPKHLITATGQRVTLRCSPRSGDLSVYWYQQSLDQGLQFLIQYYNGEERAKGNILERFSAQQFPDLHSELNLSSLELGDSALYFCASSPTSGNYGYTFGSGTRLTVV.

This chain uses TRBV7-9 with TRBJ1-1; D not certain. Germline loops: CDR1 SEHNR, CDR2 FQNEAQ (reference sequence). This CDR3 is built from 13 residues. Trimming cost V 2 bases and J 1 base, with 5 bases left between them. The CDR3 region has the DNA TGTGCCAGCAGCTTACAGACGAACACTGAAGCTTTCTTT. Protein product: CASSLQTNTEAFF.

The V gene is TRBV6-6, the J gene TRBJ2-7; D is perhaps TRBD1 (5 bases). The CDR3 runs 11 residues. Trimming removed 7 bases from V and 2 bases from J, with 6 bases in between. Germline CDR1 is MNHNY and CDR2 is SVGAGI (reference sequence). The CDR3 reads CASTQAYEQYF. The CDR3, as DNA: TGTGCCAGCACACAGGCCTACGAGCAGTACTTC.

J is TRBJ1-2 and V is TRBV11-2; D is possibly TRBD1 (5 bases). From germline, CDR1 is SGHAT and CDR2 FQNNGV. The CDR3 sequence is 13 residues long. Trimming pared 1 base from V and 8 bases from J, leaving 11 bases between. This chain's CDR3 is CASSLVRDLGYTF. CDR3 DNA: TGTGCCAGCAGCTTAGTCAGGGATTTGGGCTACACCTTC.

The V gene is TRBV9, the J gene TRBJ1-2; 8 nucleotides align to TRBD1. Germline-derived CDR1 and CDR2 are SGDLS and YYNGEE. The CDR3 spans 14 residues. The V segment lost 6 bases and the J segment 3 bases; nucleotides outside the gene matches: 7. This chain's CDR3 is CASNRGDGDYGYTF. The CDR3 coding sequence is TGTGCCAGCAACAGGGGGGACGGTGACTATGGCTACACCTTC. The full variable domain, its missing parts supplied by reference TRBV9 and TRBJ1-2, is DSGVTQTPKHLITATGQRVTLRCSPRSGDLSVYWYQQSLDQGLQFLIQYYNGEERAKGNILERFSAQQFPDLHSELNLSSLELGDSALYFCASNRGDGDYGYTFGSGTRLTVV.

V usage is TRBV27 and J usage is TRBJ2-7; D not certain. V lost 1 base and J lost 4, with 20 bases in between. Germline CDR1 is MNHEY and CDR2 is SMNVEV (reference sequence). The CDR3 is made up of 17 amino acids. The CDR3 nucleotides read TGTGCCAGCAGTTTATTCCGCCAGACAACCACCCTTTACGAGCAGTACTTC. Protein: CASSLFRQTTTLYEQYF.

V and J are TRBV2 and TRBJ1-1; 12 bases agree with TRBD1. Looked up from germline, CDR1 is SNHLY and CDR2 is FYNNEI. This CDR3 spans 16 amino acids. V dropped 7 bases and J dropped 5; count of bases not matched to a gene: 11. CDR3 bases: TGTGCCAGCATCGCCGGGACAGGGGGCGCAAAGACTGAAGCTTTCTTT. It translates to CASIAGTGGAKTEAFF.

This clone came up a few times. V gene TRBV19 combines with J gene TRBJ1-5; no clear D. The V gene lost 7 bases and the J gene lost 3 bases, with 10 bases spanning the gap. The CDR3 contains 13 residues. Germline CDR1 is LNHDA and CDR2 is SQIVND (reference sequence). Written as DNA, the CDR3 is TGTGCCAGTAACGATAGGTTCAATCAGCCCCAGCATTTT. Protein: CASNDRFNQPQHF.

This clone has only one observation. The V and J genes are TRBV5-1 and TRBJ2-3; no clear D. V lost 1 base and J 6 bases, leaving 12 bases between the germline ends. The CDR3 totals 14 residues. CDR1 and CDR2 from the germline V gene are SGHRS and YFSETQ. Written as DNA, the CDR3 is TGCGCCAGCAGCTTGCGCTCCCCGATGGATACGCAGTATTTT. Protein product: CASSLRSPMDTQYF.

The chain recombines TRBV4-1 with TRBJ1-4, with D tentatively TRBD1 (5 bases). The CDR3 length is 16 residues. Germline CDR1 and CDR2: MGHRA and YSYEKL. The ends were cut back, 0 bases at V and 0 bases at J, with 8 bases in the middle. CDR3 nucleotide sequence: TGCGCCAGCAGCCAAGACCGGGGGACAACTAATGAAAAACTGTTTTTT. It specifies CASSQDRGTTNEKLFF.

The CDR3 here is CASSVTGYGYTF. DNA for the CDR3: TGTGCCAGCAGCGTGACAGGGTATGGCTACACCTTC. This chain uses TRBV7-9 with TRBJ1-2, with 7 bases fitting TRBD1. This CDR3 spans 12 amino acids. The V segment lost 5 bases and the J segment 5 bases; nucleotides outside the gene matches: 2. In germline, CDR1 is SEHNR, CDR2 FQNEAQ (reference sequence).

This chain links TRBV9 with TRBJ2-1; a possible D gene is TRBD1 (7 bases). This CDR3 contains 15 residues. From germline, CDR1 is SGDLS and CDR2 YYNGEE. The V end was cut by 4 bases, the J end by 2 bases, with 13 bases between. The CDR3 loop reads CASSSLRGAYNEQFF. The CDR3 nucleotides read TGTGCCAGCAGCAGCCTCAGGGGGGCCTACAATGAGCAGTTCTTC.

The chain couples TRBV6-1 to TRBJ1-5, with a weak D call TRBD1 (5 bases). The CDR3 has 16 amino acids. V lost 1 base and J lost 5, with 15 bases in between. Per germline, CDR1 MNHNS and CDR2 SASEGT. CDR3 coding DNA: TGTGCCAGCAGTGAAGAGGTCTCAGGGCTGGATCAGCCCCAGCATTTT. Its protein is CASSEEVSGLDQPQHF.

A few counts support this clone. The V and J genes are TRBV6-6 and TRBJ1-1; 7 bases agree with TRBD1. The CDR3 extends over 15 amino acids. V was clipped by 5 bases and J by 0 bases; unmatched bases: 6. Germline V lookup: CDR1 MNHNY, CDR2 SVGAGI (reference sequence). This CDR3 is CASSTWDSLNTEAFF. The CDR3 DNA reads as TGTGCCAGCAGTACATGGGACAGCCTGAACACTGAAGCTTTCTTT.